This paragraph reports one T cell receptor beta chain. Its antigen is as yet unknown. This entry belongs to a study of T cell responses to AZD1222 COVID-19 vaccine. Study outcomes and limitations: Most donors were white British, females outnumbered males, and clonal diversity was possibly underestimated.

The data were produced by immunoSEQ multiplex PCR, yet TCRdb's version contains in-frame clones alone and is incomplete. The sample carries 200,000 to 250,000 clones, less than 95% recorded once. CDR3 length equals 14 residues. The germline CDR1 and CDR2 sequences are SGHRS and YFSETQ. Trimming removed 3 bases at V and 4 bases at J, with 14 bases between. Sequencing used peripheral blood, obtained 28 days after the second dose of the MenACWY control vaccine. The source of this sequence is an adult who received the MenACWY meningococcal vaccine as a control. The chain uses TRBV5-1 and TRBJ2-7; D might be TRBD1 (6 bases). The chain's CDR3 is CASSSSGQEYEQYF. In nucleotides, the CDR3 is TGCGCCAGCAGCTCATCGGGACAAGAGTACGAGCAGTACTTC.